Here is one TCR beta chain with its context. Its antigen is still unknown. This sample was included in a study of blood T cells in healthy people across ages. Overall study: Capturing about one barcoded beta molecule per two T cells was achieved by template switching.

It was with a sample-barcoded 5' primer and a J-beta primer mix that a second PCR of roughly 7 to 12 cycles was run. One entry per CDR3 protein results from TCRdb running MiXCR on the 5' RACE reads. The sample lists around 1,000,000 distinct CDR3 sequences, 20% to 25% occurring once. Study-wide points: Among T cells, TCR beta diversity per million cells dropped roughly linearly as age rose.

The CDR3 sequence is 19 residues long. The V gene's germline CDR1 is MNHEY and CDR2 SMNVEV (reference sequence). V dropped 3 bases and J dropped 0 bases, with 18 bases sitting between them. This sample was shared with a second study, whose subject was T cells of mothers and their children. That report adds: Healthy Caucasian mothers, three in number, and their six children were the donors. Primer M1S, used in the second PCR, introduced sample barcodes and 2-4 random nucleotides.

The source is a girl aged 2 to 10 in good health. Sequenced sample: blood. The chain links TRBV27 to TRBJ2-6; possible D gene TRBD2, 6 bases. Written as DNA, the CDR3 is TGTGCCAGCAGTTTCTCAATGGGGGGAACTTCCTCTGGGGCCAACGTCCTGACTTTC. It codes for CASSFSMGGTSSGANVLTF.